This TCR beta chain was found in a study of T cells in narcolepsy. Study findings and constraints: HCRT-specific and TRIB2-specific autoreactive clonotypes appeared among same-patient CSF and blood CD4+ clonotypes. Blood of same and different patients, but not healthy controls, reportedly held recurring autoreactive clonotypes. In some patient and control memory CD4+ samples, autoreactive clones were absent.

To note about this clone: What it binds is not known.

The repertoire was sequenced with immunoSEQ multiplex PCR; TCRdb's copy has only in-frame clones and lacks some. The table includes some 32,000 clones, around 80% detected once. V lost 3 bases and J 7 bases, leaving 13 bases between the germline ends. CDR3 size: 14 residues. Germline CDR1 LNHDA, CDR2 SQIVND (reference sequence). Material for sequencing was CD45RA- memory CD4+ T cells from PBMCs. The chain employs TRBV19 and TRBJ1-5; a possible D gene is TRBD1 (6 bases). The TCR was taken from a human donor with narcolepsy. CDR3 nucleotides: TGTGCCAGTAGTATGGGGGGGCGCAGCCAGCCCCAGCATTTT. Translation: CASSMGGRSQPQHF.